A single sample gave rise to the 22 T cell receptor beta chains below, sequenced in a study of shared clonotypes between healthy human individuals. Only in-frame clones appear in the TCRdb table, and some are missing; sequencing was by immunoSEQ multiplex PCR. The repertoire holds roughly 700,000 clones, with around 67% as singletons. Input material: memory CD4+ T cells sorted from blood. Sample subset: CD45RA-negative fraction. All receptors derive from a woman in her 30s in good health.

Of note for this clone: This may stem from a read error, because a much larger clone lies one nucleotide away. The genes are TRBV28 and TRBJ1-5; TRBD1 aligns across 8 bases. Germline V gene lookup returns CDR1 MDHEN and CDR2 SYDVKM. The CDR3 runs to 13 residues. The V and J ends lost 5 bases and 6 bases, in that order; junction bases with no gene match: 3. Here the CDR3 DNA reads TGTGCCAGCAGTGGACAGGGTAGTCAGCCCCAGCATTTT. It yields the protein CASSGQGSQPQHF.

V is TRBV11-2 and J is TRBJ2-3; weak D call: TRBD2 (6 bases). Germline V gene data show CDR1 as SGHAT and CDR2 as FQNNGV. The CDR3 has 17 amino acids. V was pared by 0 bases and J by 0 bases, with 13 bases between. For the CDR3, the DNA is TGTGCCAGCAGCTTAGATGGGCTAGCGAGTAGCACAGATACGCAGTATTTT. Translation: CASSLDGLASSTDTQYF. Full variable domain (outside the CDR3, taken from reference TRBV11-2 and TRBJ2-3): EAGVAQSPRYKIIEKRQSVAFWCNPISGHATLYWYQQILGQGPKLLIQFQNNGVVDDSQLPKDRFSAERLKGVDSTLKIQPAKLEDSAVYLCASSLDGLASSTDTQYFGPGTRLTVL.

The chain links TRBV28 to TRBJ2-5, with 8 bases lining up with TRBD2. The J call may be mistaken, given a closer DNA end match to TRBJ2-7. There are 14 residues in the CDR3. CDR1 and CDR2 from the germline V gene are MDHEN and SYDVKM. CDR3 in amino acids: CASSEVGGRYEQYF. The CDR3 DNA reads TGTGCCAGCAGTGAGGTTGGCGGGAGGTACGAGCAGTACTTC.

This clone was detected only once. CDR3 sequence reads: CASSEASWTTHEQFF. For the CDR3, the DNA is TGTGCCAGCAGTGAAGCTTCCTGGACCACGCATGAGCAGTTCTTC. This chain uses TRBV2 with TRBJ2-1; D is undetermined. The CDR3 extends over 15 amino acids. The germline V and J ends were trimmed by 0 bases and 8 bases, with 14 bases remaining between them. In germline, CDR1 is SNHLY, CDR2 FYNNEI.

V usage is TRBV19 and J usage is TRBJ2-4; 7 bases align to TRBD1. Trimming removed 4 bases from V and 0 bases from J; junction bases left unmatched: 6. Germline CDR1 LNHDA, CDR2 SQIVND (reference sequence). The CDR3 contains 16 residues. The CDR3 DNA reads TGTGCCAGTAGTAACGGACAGGCGTTAGCCAAAAACATTCAGTACTTC. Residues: CASSNGQALAKNIQYF. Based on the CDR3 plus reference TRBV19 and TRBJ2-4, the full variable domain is DGGITQSPKYLFRKEGQNVTLSCEQNLNHDAMYWYRQDPGQGLRLIYYSQIVNDFQKGDIAEGYSVSREKKESFPLTVTSAQKNPTAFYLCASSNGQALAKNIQYFGAGTRLSVL.

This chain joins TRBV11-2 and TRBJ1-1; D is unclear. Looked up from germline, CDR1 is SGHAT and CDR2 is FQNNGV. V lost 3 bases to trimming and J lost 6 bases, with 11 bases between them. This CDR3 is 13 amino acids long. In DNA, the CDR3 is TGTGCCAGCAGCTTGGGCGGGGTTTCTGAAGCTTTCTTT. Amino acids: CASSLGGVSEAFF. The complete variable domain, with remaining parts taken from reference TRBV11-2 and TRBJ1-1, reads EAGVAQSPRYKIIEKRQSVAFWCNPISGHATLYWYQQILGQGPKLLIQFQNNGVVDDSQLPKDRFSAERLKGVDSTLKIQPAKLEDSAVYLCASSLGGVSEAFFGQGTRLTVV.

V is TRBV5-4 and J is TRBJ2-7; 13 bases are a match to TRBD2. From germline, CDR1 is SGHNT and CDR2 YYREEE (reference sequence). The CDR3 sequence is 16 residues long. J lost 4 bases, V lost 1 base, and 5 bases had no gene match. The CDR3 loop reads CASSLSRTSGSYEQYF. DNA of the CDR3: TGTGCCAGCAGCTTGTCCCGGACTAGCGGGAGTTACGAGCAGTACTTC.

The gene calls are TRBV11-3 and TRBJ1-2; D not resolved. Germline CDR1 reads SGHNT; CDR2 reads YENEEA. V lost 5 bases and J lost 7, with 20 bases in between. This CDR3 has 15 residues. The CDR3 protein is CASSLPAGSVGGYTF. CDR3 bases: TGTGCCAGCAGCCTGCCGGCTGGCAGCGTTGGTGGCTACACCTTC.

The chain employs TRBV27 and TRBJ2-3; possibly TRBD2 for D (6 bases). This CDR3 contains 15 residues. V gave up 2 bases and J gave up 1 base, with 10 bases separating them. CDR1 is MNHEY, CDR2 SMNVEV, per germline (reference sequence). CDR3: CASSLRPSGTDTQYF. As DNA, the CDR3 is TGTGCCAGCAGTTTAAGACCTAGCGGCACAGATACGCAGTATTTT.

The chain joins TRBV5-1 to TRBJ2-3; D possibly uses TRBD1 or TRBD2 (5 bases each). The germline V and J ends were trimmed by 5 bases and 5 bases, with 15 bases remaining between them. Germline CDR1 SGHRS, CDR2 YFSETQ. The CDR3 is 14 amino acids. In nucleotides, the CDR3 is TGCGCCAGCAGGGATCCGGGGCTCCGAGATACGCAGTATTTT. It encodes CASRDPGLRDTQYF. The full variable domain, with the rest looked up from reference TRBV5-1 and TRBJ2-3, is KAGVTQTPRYLIKTRGQQVTLSCSPISGHRSVSWYQQTPGQGLQFLFEYFSETQRNKGNFPGRFSGRQFSNSRSEMNVSTLELGDSALYLCASRDPGLRDTQYFGPGTRLTVL.

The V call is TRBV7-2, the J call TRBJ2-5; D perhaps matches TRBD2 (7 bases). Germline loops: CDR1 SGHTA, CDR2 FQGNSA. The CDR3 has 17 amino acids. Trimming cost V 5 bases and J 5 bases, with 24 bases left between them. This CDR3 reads CASSTRGGRNVRETQYF. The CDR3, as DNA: TGTGCCAGCAGCACAAGGGGGGGGCGCAACGTGCGGGAGACCCAGTACTTC.

The CDR3 DNA sequence: TGTGCCAGCAGTGCCTGGACAGGGGGTCTCGAAAAACTGTTTTTT. Translating it yields CASSAWTGGLEKLFF. This chain connects TRBV27 to TRBJ1-4; 10 bases map to TRBD1. Germline V gene data show CDR1 as MNHEY and CDR2 as SMNVEV (reference sequence). The CDR3 has 15 residues. Germline trimming cut 5 bases from V and 8 bases from J; bases unmatched to any gene: 8.

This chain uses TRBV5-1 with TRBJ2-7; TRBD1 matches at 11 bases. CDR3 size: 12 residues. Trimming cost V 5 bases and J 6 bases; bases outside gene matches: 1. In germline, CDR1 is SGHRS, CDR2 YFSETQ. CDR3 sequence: CASRDRGLEQYF. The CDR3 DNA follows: TGCGCCAGCAGGGACAGGGGGCTCGAGCAGTACTTC.

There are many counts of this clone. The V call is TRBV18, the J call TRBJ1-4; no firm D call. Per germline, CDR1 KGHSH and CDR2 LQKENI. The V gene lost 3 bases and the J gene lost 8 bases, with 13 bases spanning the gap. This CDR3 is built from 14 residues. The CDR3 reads CASSPSTVREKLFF. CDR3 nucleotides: TGTGCCAGCTCACCTTCGACGGTACGGGAAAAACTGTTTTTT.

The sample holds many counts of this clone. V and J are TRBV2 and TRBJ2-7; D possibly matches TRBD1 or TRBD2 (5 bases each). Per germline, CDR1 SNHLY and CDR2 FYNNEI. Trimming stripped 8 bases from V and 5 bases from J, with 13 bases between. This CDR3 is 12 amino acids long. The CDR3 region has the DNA TGTGCCAGCTCATGGGGGATCGACGAGCAGTACTTC. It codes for CASSWGIDEQYF.

The CDR3: CASMGYVTSTDTQYF. In DNA form, the CDR3 reads TGTGCCAGTATGGGGTACGTGACTAGCACAGATACGCAGTATTTT. The rearrangement links TRBV19 to TRBJ2-3; D is unclear. V gave up 7 bases and J gave up 0 bases, with 14 bases separating them. Germline loops: CDR1 LNHDA, CDR2 SQIVND (reference sequence). This CDR3 has 15 amino acids.

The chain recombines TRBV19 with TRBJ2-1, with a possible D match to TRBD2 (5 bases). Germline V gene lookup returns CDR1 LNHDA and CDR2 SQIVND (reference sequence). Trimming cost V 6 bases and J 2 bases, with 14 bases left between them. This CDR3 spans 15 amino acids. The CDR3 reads CASSLERPPYNEQFF. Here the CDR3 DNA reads TGTGCCAGTAGCCTTGAGCGGCCCCCCTACAATGAGCAGTTCTTC.

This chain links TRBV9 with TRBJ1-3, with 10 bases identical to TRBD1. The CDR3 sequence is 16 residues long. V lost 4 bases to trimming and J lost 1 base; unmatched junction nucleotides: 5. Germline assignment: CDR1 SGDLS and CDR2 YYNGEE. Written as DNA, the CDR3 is TGTGCCAGCAGCCACGGACAGGGGGTATCTGGAAACACCATATATTTT. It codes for CASSHGQGVSGNTIYF.

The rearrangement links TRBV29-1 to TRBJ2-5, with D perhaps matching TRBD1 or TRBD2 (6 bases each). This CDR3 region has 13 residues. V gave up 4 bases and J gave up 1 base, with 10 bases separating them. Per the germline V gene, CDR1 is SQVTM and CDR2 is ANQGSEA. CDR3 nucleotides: TGCAGCGTTGGGGGGGCTCCCCAAGAGACCCAGTACTTC. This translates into CSVGGAPQETQYF. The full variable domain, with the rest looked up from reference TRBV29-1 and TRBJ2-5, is SAVISQKPSRDICQRGTSLTIQCQVDSQVTMMFWYRQQPGQSLTLIATANQGSEATYESGFVIDKFPISRPNLTFSTLTVSNMSPEDSSIYLCSVGGAPQETQYFGPGTRLLVL.

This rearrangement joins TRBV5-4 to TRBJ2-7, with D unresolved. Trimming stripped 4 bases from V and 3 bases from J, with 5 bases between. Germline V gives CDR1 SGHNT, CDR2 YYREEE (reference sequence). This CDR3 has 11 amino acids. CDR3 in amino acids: CASSVDYEQYF. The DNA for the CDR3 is TGTGCCAGCAGCGTGGACTACGAGCAGTACTTC. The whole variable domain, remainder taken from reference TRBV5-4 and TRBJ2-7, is ETGVTQSPTHLIKTRGQQVTLRCSSQSGHNTVSWYQQALGQGPQFIFQYYREEENGRGNFPPRFSGLQFPNYSSELNVNALELDDSALYLCASSVDYEQYFGPGTRLTVT.

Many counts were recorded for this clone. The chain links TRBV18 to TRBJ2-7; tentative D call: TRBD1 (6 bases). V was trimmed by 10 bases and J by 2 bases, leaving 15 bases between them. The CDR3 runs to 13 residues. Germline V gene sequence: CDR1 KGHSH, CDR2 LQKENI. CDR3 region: CATADRTTYEQYF. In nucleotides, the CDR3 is TGTGCCACGGCAGACAGGACAACCTACGAGCAGTACTTC.

The chain's CDR3 is CATSGDRSPYNEQFF. The CDR3 DNA reads TGTGCCACCAGCGGCGACAGGAGTCCCTACAATGAGCAGTTCTTC. The chain combines TRBV15 with TRBJ2-1; possibly TRBD1 for D (6 bases). Germline V gene data show CDR1 as LNHNV and CDR2 as YYDKDF (reference sequence). Trimming cost V 5 bases and J 2 bases, with 13 bases left between them. CDR3 length: 15 amino acids. Supplemented by reference TRBV15 and TRBJ2-1, the full variable domain reads DAMVIQNPRYQVTQFGKPVTLSCSQTLNHNVMYWYQQKSSQAPKLLFHYYDKDFNNEADTPDNFQSRRPNTSFCFLDIRSPGLGDTAMYLCATSGDRSPYNEQFFGPGTRLTVL.